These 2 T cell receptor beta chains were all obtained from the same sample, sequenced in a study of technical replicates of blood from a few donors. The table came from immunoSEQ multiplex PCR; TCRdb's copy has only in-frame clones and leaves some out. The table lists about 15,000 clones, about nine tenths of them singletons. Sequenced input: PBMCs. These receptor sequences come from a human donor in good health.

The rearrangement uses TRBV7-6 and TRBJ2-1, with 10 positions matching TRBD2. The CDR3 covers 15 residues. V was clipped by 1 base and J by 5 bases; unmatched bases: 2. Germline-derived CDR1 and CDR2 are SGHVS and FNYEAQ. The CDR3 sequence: CASSLGTSGNNEQFF. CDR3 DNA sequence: TGTGCCAGCAGCTTAGGTACTAGCGGGAACAATGAGCAGTTCTTC.

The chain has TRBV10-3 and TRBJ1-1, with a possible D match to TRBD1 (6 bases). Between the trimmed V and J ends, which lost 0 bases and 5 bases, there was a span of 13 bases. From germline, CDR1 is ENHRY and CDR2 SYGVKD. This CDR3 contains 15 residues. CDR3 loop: CAISESPTGRTEAFF. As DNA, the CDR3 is TGTGCCATCAGTGAGTCCCCGACAGGAAGGACTGAAGCTTTCTTT.